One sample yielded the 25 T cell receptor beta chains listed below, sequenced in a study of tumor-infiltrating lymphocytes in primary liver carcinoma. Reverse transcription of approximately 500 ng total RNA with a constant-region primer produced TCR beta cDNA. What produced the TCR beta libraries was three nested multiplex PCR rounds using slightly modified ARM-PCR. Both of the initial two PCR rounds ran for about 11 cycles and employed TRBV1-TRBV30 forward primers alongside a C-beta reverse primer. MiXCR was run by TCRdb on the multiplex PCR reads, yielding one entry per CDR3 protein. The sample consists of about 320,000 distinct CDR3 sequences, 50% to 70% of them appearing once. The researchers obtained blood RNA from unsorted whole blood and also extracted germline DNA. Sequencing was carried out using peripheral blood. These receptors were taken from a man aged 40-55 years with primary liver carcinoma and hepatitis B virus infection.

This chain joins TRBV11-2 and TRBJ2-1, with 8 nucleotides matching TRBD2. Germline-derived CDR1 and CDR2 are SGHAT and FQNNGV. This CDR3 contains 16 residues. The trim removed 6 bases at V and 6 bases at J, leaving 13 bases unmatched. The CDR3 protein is CASSSLISGKANEQFF. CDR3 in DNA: TGTGCCAGCAGTTCCCTAATTAGCGGGAAGGCCAATGAGCAGTTCTTC. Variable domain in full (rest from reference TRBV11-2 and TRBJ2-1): EAGVAQSPRYKIIEKRQSVAFWCNPISGHATLYWYQQILGQGPKLLIQFQNNGVVDDSQLPKDRFSAERLKGVDSTLKIQPAKLEDSAVYLCASSSLISGKANEQFFGPGTRLTVL.

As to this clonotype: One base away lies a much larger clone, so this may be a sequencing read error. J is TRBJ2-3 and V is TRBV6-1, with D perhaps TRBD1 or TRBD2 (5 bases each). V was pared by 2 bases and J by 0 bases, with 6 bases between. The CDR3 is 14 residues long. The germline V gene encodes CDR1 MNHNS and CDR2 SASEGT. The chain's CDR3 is CASSEWDSTDTQYF. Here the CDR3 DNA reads TGTGCCAGCAGTGAATGGGACAGCACAGATACGCAGTATTTT.

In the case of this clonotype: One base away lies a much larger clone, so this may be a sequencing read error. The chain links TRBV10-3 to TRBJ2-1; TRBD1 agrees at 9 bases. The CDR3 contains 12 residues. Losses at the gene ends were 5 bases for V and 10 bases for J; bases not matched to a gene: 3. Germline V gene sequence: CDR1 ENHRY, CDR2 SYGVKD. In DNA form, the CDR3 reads TGTGCCATCAGTAGGACAGGGGAGGAGCAGTTCTTC. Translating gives CAISRTGEEQFF.

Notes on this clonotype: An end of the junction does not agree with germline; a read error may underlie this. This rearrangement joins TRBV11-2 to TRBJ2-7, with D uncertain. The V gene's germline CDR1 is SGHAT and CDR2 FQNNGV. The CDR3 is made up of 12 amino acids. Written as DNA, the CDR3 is TGTCCCAGCAGAACACTTAGCTACGAGCAGTATTTC. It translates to CPSRTLSYEQYF.

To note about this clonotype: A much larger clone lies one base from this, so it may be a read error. The CDR3, as DNA: TGCAGCTCCGAGTGGGGGGACAATGAGCAGTTCTTC. It encodes CSSEWGDNEQFF. V and J are TRBV29-1 and TRBJ2-1, with D possibly being TRBD2 (6 bases). V lost 8 bases and J 5 bases, leaving 13 bases between the germline ends. The germline V gene has CDR1 SQVTM and CDR2 ANQGSEA. The CDR3 is 12 residues long.

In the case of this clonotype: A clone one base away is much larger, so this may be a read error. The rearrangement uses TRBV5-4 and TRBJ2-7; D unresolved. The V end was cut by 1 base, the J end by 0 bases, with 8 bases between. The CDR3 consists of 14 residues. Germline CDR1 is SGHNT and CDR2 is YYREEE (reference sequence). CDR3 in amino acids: CASSLCGDSYEQYF. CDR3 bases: TGTGCCAGCAGCTTGTGTGGGGACTCCTACGAGCAGTACTTC.

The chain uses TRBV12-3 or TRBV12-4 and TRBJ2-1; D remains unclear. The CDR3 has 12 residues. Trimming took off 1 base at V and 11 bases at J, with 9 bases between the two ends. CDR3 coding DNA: TGTGCCAGCAGTTTAGGCGGAAATAAGCAGTTCTTC. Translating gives CASSLGGNKQFF.

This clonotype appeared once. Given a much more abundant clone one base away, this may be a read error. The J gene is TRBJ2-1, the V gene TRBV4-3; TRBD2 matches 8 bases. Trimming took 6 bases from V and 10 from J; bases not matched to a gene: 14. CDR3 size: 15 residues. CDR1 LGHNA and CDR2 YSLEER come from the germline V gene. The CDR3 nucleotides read TGCGCCAGCAGACGGGAGGGGGAGCGGGATCAAGAGCAGTTCTTC. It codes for CASRREGERDQEQFF.

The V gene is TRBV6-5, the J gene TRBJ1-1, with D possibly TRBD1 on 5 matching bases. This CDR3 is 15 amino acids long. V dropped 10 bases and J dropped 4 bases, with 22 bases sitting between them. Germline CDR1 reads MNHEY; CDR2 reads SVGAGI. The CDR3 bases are TGTGCCATCTGTTACTCACTCCGAGGGGCCACTGAAGCTTTCTTT. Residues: CAICYSLRGATEAFF.

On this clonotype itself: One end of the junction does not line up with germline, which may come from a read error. CDR3 loop: CAISWDNEQFF. The CDR3 DNA reads as TGTGCCATCAGTTGGGATAATGAGCAGTTCTTC. The genes are TRBV6-5 and TRBJ2-1, with D uncertain. In germline, CDR1 is MNHEY, CDR2 SVGAGI. This CDR3 is 11 amino acids long.

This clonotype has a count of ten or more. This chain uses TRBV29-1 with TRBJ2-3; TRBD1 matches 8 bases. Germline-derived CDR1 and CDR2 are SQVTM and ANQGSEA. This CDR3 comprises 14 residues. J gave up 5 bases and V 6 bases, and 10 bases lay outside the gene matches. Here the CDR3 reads CSVRLTGGGDTQYF. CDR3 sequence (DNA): TGCAGCGTGAGGTTAACAGGGGGAGGAGATACGCAGTATTTT.

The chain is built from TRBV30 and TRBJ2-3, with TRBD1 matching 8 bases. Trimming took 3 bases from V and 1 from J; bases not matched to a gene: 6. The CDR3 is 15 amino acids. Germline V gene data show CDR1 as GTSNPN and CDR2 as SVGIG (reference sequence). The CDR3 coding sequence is TGTGCCTGGAGGGGCAGGGGACAGGGCACAGATACGCAGTATTTT. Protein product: CAWRGRGQGTDTQYF.

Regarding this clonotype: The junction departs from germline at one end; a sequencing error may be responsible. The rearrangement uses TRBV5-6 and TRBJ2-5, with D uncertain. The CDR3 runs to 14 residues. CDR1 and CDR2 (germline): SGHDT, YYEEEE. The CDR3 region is CANSHRRVRETQYF. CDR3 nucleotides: TGTGCCAACAGCCATCGTAGGGTGCGGGAGACCCAGTACTTC.

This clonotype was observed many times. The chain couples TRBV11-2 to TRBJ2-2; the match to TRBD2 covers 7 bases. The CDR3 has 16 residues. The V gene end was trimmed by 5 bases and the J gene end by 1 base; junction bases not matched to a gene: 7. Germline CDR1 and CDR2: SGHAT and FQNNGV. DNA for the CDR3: TGTGCCAGCAGCCGAGCGGGGAAACAGAACACCGGGGAGCTGTTTTTT. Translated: CASSRAGKQNTGELFF. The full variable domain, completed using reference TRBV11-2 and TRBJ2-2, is EAGVAQSPRYKIIEKRQSVAFWCNPISGHATLYWYQQILGQGPKLLIQFQNNGVVDDSQLPKDRFSAERLKGVDSTLKIQPAKLEDSAVYLCASSRAGKQNTGELFFGEGSRLTVL.

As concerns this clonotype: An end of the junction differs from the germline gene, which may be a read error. Here the CDR3 DNA reads TGTGCCAGCAGTTACTTATCAGGGAGTGTAGAGACCCATTACTTC. As protein: CASSYLSGSVETHYF. The rearrangement links TRBV6-2 or TRBV6-3 to TRBJ2-5; perhaps D is TRBD1 or TRBD2 (5 bases each). There are 15 residues in the CDR3. The germline V gene encodes CDR1 MNHEY and CDR2 SVGEGT.

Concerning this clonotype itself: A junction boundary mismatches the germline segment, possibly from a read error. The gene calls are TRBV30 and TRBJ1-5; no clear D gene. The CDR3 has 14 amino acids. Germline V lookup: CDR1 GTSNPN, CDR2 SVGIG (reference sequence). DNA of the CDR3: TGTGACTGGAGTGAGTCGACGGGGTCCCAGCCCCAGCATTTT. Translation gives CDWSESTGSQPQHF. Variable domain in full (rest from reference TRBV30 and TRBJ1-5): SQTIHQWPATLVQPVGSPLSLECTVEGTSNPNLYWYRQAAGRGLQLLFYSVGIGQISSEVPQNLSASRPQDRQFILSSKKLLLSDSGFYLCDWSESTGSQPQHFGDGTRLSIL.

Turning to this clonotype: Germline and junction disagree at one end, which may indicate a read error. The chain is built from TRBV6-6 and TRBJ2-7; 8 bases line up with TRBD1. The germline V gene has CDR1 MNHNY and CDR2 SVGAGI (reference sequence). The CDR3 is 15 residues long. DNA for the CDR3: TGTGCCAGCATTTACCCGGGGCAGGGGGCTGGCGAACAGTACTTC. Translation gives CASIYPGQGAGEQYF.

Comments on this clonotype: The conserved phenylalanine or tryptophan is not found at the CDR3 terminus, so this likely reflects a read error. CDR3: CASSEGHETSTDTQYS. CDR3 DNA: TGCGCCAGCAGCGAGGGACACGAGACTAGCACAGATACGCAGTATTCT. The chain is built from TRBV5-1 and TRBJ2-3, with a weak D call TRBD1 (6 bases). Trimming left V 4 bases short and J 0 bases short, with 15 bases between. CDR1 and CDR2 from the germline V gene are SGHRS and YFSETQ. The CDR3 contains 16 residues.

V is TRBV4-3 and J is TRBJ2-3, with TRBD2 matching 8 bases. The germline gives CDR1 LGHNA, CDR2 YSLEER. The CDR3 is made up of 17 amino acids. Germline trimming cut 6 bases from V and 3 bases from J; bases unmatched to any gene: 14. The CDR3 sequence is CASRHDIDAGGTDTQYF. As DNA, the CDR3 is TGCGCCAGCAGGCATGATATCGACGCGGGAGGAACAGATACGCAGTATTTT.

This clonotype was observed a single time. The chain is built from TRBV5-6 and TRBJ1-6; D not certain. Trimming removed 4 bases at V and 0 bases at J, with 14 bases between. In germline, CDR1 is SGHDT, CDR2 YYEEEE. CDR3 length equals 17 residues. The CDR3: CASSPLGVSSYNSPLHF. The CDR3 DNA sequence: TGTGCCAGCAGCCCCCTCGGGGTGAGCTCCTATAATTCACCCCTCCACTTT.

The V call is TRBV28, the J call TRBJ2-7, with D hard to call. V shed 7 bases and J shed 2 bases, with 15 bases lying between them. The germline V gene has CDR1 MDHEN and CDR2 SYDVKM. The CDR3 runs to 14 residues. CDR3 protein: CASIQGGVAYEQYF. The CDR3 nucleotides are TGTGCCAGCATCCAAGGTGGAGTGGCCTACGAGCAGTACTTC.

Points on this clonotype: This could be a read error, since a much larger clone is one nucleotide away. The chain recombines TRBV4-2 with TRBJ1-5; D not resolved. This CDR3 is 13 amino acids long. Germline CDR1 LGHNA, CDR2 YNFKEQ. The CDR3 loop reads CASSQVLDQTQHF. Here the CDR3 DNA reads TGCGCCAGCAGCCAAGTTCTCGACCAGACCCAGCATTTT.

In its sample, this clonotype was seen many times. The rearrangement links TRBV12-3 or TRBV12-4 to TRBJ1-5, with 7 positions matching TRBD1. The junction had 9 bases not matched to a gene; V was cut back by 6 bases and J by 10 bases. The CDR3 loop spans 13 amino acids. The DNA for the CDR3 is TGTGCCAGCAGCCTCCGGGACAGCAAACCCCAGCATTTT. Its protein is CASSLRDSKPQHF.

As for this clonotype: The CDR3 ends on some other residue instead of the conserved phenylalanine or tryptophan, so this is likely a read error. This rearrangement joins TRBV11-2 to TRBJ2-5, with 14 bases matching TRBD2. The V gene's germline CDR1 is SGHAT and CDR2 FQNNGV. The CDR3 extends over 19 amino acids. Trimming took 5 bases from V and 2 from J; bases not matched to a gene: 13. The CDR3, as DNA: TGTGCCAGCAGCCTAACAGGGACTAGCGGGAGAGGGGGACAAGAGACCCAGTACCTC. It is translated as CASSLTGTSGRGGQETQYL.

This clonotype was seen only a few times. The chain's CDR3 is CASSPLGGCWEPQHF. CDR3 in DNA: TGTGCCAGCAGCCCGCTGGGGGGGTGCTGGGAGCCCCAGCATTTT. V gene TRBV7-9 combines with J gene TRBJ1-5; TRBD1 might be the D (5 bases). Trimming stripped 5 bases from V and 8 bases from J, with 19 bases between. The CDR3 totals 15 residues. CDR1 is SEHNR, CDR2 FQNEAQ, per germline (reference sequence).